This passage covers 13 T cell receptor beta chains from one sample sequenced in a study of T cell responses to AZD1222 COVID-19 vaccine. The repertoire was sequenced with immunoSEQ multiplex PCR; TCRdb's copy has only in-frame clones and lacks some. The sample holds 200,000 or so clones; approximately 93% are singletons and the top ten take 0.95% to 1.1%. The specimen comprised peripheral blood, sampled 28 days after the second AZD1222 dose. All receptors come from an adult who received the AZD1222 COVID-19 vaccine.

This chain connects TRBV6-5 to TRBJ1-2, with unresolved D. This CDR3 has 14 amino acids. CDR1 and CDR2 from the germline V gene are MNHEY and SVGAGI. Between the trimmed V and J ends, which lost 4 bases and 8 bases, there was a span of 17 bases. The CDR3 nucleotides are TGTGCCAGCAGTTCCAGGACCGCTCGAGAAGGCTACACCTTC. Amino acid sequence: CASSSRTAREGYTF.

CDR3 nucleotide sequence: TGTGCCAGCAGCTCCGGCTATAGCGGGTCCGATACGCAGTATTTT. Its protein is CASSSGYSGSDTQYF. The V and J genes are TRBV7-3 and TRBJ2-3; 7 bases agree with TRBD2. Trimming at V came to 4 bases and at J to 6 bases, leaving 10 bases not matched to a gene. This CDR3 has 15 amino acids. The germline CDR1 and CDR2 sequences are SGHTA and FQGTGA.

The J gene is TRBJ2-1, the V gene TRBV9; no reliable D call. The CDR3 is made up of 16 amino acids. The V gene's germline CDR1 is SGDLS and CDR2 YYNGEE. The germline V and J ends were trimmed by 4 bases and 5 bases, with 19 bases remaining between them. The CDR3 here is CASSPSRVGLHNEQFF. DNA of the CDR3: TGTGCCAGCAGCCCTTCCCGAGTAGGTCTACACAATGAGCAGTTCTTC. Supplemented by reference TRBV9 and TRBJ2-1, the full variable domain reads DSGVTQTPKHLITATGQRVTLRCSPRSGDLSVYWYQQSLDQGLQFLIQYYNGEERAKGNILERFSAQQFPDLHSELNLSSLELGDSALYFCASSPSRVGLHNEQFFGPGTRLTVL.

The rearrangement uses TRBV29-1 and TRBJ1-1; D unresolved. V was clipped by 3 bases and J by 6 bases, with 20 bases between them. This CDR3 contains 15 residues. Germline V gene lookup returns CDR1 SQVTM and CDR2 ANQGSEA. This CDR3 reads CSVDFIGQLSSEAFF. In DNA form, the CDR3 reads TGCAGCGTTGATTTTATTGGGCAGCTCTCCTCTGAAGCTTTCTTT.

This clone was found once. This rearrangement joins TRBV18 to TRBJ1-2, with 9 positions matching TRBD1. With V trimmed by 4 bases and J by 2 bases, 8 bases remained unmatched. Germline V gives CDR1 KGHSH, CDR2 LQKENI. The CDR3 sequence is 16 residues long. DNA for the CDR3: TGTGCCAGCTCACGAGAAACCGGGACAGGGAACTATGGCTACACCTTC. Amino acids: CASSRETGTGNYGYTF.

This clone was counted a single time. J is TRBJ2-1 and V is TRBV28; 8 nucleotides match TRBD1. After removal of 1 base from V and 15 bases from J, the junction contained 5 bases not matched to a gene. This CDR3 has 12 amino acids. The germline CDR1 and CDR2 sequences are MDHEN and SYDVKM. For the CDR3, the DNA is TGTGCCAGCAGTTTATTTCGACAGGGGCGGTTCTTC. Its protein product is CASSLFRQGRFF.

The chain has TRBV6-5 and TRBJ2-3; D is unclear. The V end was cut by 0 bases, the J end by 3 bases, with 10 bases between. The CDR3 extends over 15 amino acids. Germline assignment: CDR1 MNHEY and CDR2 SVGAGI. CDR3 in amino acids: CASSYSFPETDTQYF. The DNA for the CDR3 is TGTGCCAGCAGTTACTCATTCCCCGAAACAGATACGCAGTATTTT.

J is TRBJ1-3 and V is TRBV9, with D possibly TRBD1 on 5 matching bases. CDR1 and CDR2 (germline): SGDLS, YYNGEE. V lost 3 bases and J 4 bases, leaving 17 bases between the germline ends. CDR3 size: 16 residues. The CDR3 bases are TGTGCCAGCAGCGGCCGGGGCCCTCCAGGGGGAAACACCATATATTTT. Its translation: CASSGRGPPGGNTIYF. Based on the CDR3 plus reference TRBV9 and TRBJ1-3, the full variable domain is DSGVTQTPKHLITATGQRVTLRCSPRSGDLSVYWYQQSLDQGLQFLIQYYNGEERAKGNILERFSAQQFPDLHSELNLSSLELGDSALYFCASSGRGPPGGNTIYFGEGSWLTVV.

The V call is TRBV9, the J call TRBJ2-6; TRBD1 matches at 10 bases. The germline V gene has CDR1 SGDLS and CDR2 YYNGEE. J gave up 4 bases and V 3 bases, and 4 bases lay outside the gene matches. The CDR3 spans 16 residues. The CDR3 region has the DNA TGTGCCAGCAGCGGGGACAGGGGTACCGGGGCCAACGTCCTGACTTTC. It translates to CASSGDRGTGANVLTF.

This chain uses TRBV9 with TRBJ2-1; maybe TRBD2 (6 bases). The V end lost 1 base, the J end lost 2 bases, and 7 bases lay between the germline ends. There are 14 residues in the CDR3. Germline V gene sequence: CDR1 SGDLS, CDR2 YYNGEE. CDR3 amino acids: CASSVWGAYNEQFF. CDR3 coding DNA: TGTGCCAGCAGCGTATGGGGGGCCTACAATGAGCAGTTCTTC.

The CDR3 here is CASSLAGTLSTNEKLFF. CDR3 nucleotide sequence: TGTGCCAGCAGCTTAGCCGGGACACTTTCAACTAATGAAAAACTGTTTTTT. V and J are TRBV7-2 and TRBJ1-4, with a possible D match to TRBD1 (6 bases). The germline V and J ends were trimmed by 0 bases and 0 bases, with 11 bases remaining between them. CDR3 length: 17 amino acids. Germline CDR1 SGHTA, CDR2 FQGNSA.

The chain joins TRBV5-1 to TRBJ2-5; D perhaps matches TRBD2 (6 bases). The CDR3 extends over 16 amino acids. The V gene's germline CDR1 is SGHRS and CDR2 YFSETQ. Trimming shortened V by 4 bases and J by 2 bases, and 18 bases separated the two germline ends. The chain's CDR3 is CASSLVGLPIQETQYF. The CDR3 nucleotides are TGCGCCAGCAGCCTGGTAGGACTACCGATTCAAGAGACCCAGTACTTC.

J is TRBJ1-1 and V is TRBV12-5; possibly TRBD1 for D (5 bases). The CDR3 covers 13 residues. The germline V gene has CDR1 LGHNT and CDR2 FRNRAP. Trimming removed 6 bases from V and 8 bases from J, with 16 bases in between. The CDR3 protein is CASGLGASGEAFF. The CDR3 DNA follows: TGTGCTAGTGGATTAGGGGCGTCGGGAGAAGCTTTCTTT.